This T cell receptor beta chain came from a study of T cell responses to AZD1222 COVID-19 vaccine. Trimming removed 3 bases from V and 7 bases from J; junction bases left unmatched: 8. Germline CDR1 and CDR2: ENHRY and SYGVKD. The CDR3 is made up of 15 amino acids. Measured with immunoSEQ multiplex PCR; TCRdb has only the in-frame clones, and not every one. The data hold more than 85,000 clones, with around 90% observed a single time. The sequence was obtained from an adult in good health. The chain combines TRBV10-3 with TRBJ1-4; 7 positions match TRBD1. The sample consisted of peripheral blood, taken on day 0 of AZD1222 vaccination. The CDR3 bases are TGTGCCATCAGTGACCTCGAGGGGGCGGTTGAAAAACTGTTTTTT. Translating it yields CAISDLEGAVEKLFF.